The 9 T cell receptor beta chains presented below share a single source sample, sequenced in a study of T cells after posttransplantation cyclophosphamide. Sequencing was performed with immunoSEQ multiplex PCR; in TCRdb, only in-frame clones are kept and a portion is missing. The data show fewer than 8,000 clones, with about 91% seen just once and 3% to 4% held by the top ten. Material: CD4+ T cells sorted from blood. The origin of the receptors is a woman in her fifties or sixties in good health and a related stem cell transplant donor.

Regarding this clone: A junction boundary mismatches the germline segment, possibly from a read error. The gene calls are TRBV5-4 and TRBJ2-7, with 8 bases that match TRBD1. The CDR3 is 13 residues long. Germline V gene lookup returns CDR1 SGHNT and CDR2 YYREEE (reference sequence). The CDR3 sequence: CASSLDRAYEQYF. The CDR3 nucleotides read TGTGCCAGCAGTTTGGACAGGGCCTACGAGCAGTACTTC.

Only one count was recorded for this clone. V usage is TRBV2 and J usage is TRBJ1-1; TRBD1 might be the D (5 bases). Trimming shortened V by 3 bases and J by 10 bases, and 12 bases separated the two germline ends. Per the germline V gene, CDR1 is SNHLY and CDR2 is FYNNEI. There are 12 residues in the CDR3. CDR3 sequence: CASSDQRGGAFF. In nucleotides, the CDR3 is TGTGCCAGCAGTGATCAGCGGGGGGGAGCTTTCTTT.

The sample holds one count of this clone. The chain is built from TRBV7-9 and TRBJ1-2; no definite D call. Trimming removed 1 base at V and 0 bases at J, with 6 bases between. This CDR3 comprises 14 residues. CDR1 is SEHNR, CDR2 FQNEAQ, per germline (reference sequence). CDR3 nucleotides: TGTGCCAGCAGCTTAGACAATACTAACTATGGCTACACCTTC. It translates to CASSLDNTNYGYTF.

Only one count was recorded for this clone. The chain couples TRBV5-1 to TRBJ2-7; 12 nucleotides align to TRBD1. This CDR3 spans 16 amino acids. The trim removed 2 bases at V and 7 bases at J, leaving 10 bases unmatched. Per the germline V gene, CDR1 is SGHRS and CDR2 is YFSETQ. The CDR3 DNA is TGCGCCAGCAGCTTACAACCGGGACAGGGGGCGGGGGAGCAGTACTTC. It specifies CASSLQPGQGAGEQYF.

The chain combines TRBV5-1 with TRBJ2-7; the match to TRBD1 covers 7 bases. Germline V gives CDR1 SGHRS, CDR2 YFSETQ. The CDR3 is made up of 16 amino acids. The junction had 10 bases not matched to a gene; V was cut back by 4 bases and J by 0 bases. CDR3 DNA: TGCGCCAGCAGCCCTTCCTTGGACAGGAGCTCCTACGAGCAGTACTTC. The encoded protein is CASSPSLDRSSYEQYF.

The chain links TRBV30 to TRBJ1-3; D unclear. The CDR3 is 13 residues long. Germline CDR1 GTSNPN, CDR2 SVGIG (reference sequence). V lost 2 bases to trimming and J lost 7 bases, with 12 bases between them. DNA of the CDR3: TGTGCCTGGAGTAGGACCGGAGGGAACACCATATATTTT. Its translation: CAWSRTGGNTIYF.

The chain carries TRBV19 and TRBJ2-3, with 9 bases that match TRBD1. V was pared by 3 bases and J by 3 bases, with 1 base of the junction left unmatched. The CDR3 has 14 residues. Looked up from germline, CDR1 is LNHDA and CDR2 is SQIVND (reference sequence). The chain's CDR3 is CASSMTGGTDTQYF. For the CDR3, the DNA is TGTGCCAGTAGTATGACAGGGGGAACAGATACGCAGTATTTT.

V and J are TRBV6-1 and TRBJ1-4; 7 nucleotides match TRBD1. This CDR3 has 14 residues. The V gene end was trimmed by 5 bases and the J gene end by 4 bases; junction bases not matched to a gene: 4. CDR1 and CDR2 (germline): MNHNS, SASEGT. CDR3 sequence: CASSRQGGNEKLFF. The CDR3 nucleotides read TGTGCCAGCAGTCGACAGGGCGGTAATGAAAAACTGTTTTTT.

The chain employs TRBV7-9 and TRBJ1-1, with a weak D call TRBD1 (6 bases). This CDR3 has 14 amino acids. V dropped 1 base and J dropped 4 bases, with 10 bases sitting between them. The germline V gene has CDR1 SEHNR and CDR2 FQNEAQ (reference sequence). CDR3 in amino acids: CASSLVGGTTEAFF. The DNA for the CDR3 is TGTGCCAGCAGCTTAGTTGGGGGCACCACTGAAGCTTTCTTT.